The rows below give T cell receptor beta chains drawn from one sample of a study of T cells in Graves' hyperthyroidism and ophthalmopathy. TCRdb fed the multiplex PCR reads into MiXCR, producing one record per CDR3 protein. This table holds more than 350,000 distinct CDR3 sequences, roughly 15% found once. The sequencing sample was made of blood. These TCRs come from a woman in her fifties or sixties with Graves' ophthalmopathy. CDR3s include the opening cysteine and the closing phenylalanine or tryptophan. The D gene is left open where the match is weak. For some rows the clone size is stated as once, few or many, or as a class when expanded; others skip it.

TRBD2	TRBV9	TRBJ2-5	few	TGTGCCAGCAGCCGGACTAGCGGGAGAGGGGAGACCCAGTACTTC	CASSRTSGRGETQYF
-	TRBV12-3/TRBV12-4	TRBJ2-3	many	TGTGCCAGCAGTTTAGGAACCGACCCCAATACGCAGTATTTT	CASSLGTDPNTQYF
TRBD2	TRBV3-1	TRBJ2-7	many	TGTGCCAGCAGCCAAGGCCCCCGCGGGAGATACGAGCAGTACTTC	CASSQGPRGRYEQYF
TRBD2	TRBV18	TRBJ2-2	few	TGTGCCAGCTCACCCATAATGACTAGCGGGAACACCGGGGAGCTGTTTTTT	CASSPIMTSGNTGELFF
-	TRBV28	TRBJ1-1	many	TGTGCCAGCAGTTTATACAGCATGAACACTGAAGCTTTCTTT	CASSLYSMNTEAFF
-	TRBV28	TRBJ2-1	many	TGTGCCAGCAGAAGGCCCCACAATGAGCAGTTCTTC	CASRRPHNEQFF
-	TRBV18	TRBJ1-1	-	TGTGCCAGCTCACCCATGCACGACTCGAACACTGAAGCTTTCTTT	CASSPMHDSNTEAFF
-	TRBV20-1	TRBJ2-1	many	TGCAGTGCTAGGGTACAGGGGAGGAATGAGCAGTTCTTC	CSARVQGRNEQFF
TRBD1	TRBV5-4	TRBJ2-2	once	TGTGCCAGCTCACCACGATCGAGTTCTCAGGGACAGGCGAACACCGGGGAGCTGTTTTTT	CASSPRSSSQGQANTGELFF
TRBD2	TRBV7-3	TRBJ2-1	many	TGTGCCAGCAGCCAAAGGGGACTAGCGGGAGCCAATGAGCAGTTCTTC	CASSQRGLAGANEQFF
TRBD1	TRBV28	TRBJ2-7	many	TGTGCCAGCAGCCCTATCGACAGGGCCCCTGGGGAGCAGTACTTC	CASSPIDRAPGEQYF
-	TRBV27	TRBJ2-4	many	TGTGCCAGCAGTCTCGGGGTGGCGGTCAAAAACATTCAGTACTTC	CASSLGVAVKNIQYF
-	TRBV28	TRBJ2-7	many	TGTGCCAGCAGTTTCGGGTGGGGGAACGAGCAGTACTTC	CASSFGWGNEQYF
TRBD1	TRBV11-2	TRBJ1-1	few	TGTGCCAGCAGCCCTGACAGGGTAGCTGAAGCTTTCTTT	CASSPDRVAEAFF
TRBD2	TRBV5-1	TRBJ2-1	many	TGCGCCAGCAATGGGCGGGAGGTCGGGAATGAGCAGTTCTTC	CASNGREVGNEQFF
-	TRBV24-1	TRBJ2-6	once	TGTGCCACCAGTGATTTAAGGTTAACCTCTGGGGCCAACGTCCTGACTTTC	CATSDLRLTSGANVLTF
-	TRBV6-1	TRBJ1-6	-	TGTGCCAGCACCGGACAAAGGGGTTCACCCCTCCACTTT	CASTGQRGSPLHF
TRBD2	TRBV12-3/TRBV12-4	TRBJ2-7	many	TGTGCCAGCAGACGAAGCGGGAGGGCCTACGAGCAGTACTTC	CASRRSGRAYEQYF
-	TRBV12-3/TRBV12-4	TRBJ1-5	-	TGTGCCAGCAGTTTATTCTTTGGTAGCGCGGAAGGGAATCAGCCCCAGCATTTT	CASSLFFGSAEGNQPQHF
TRBD2	TRBV4-2	TRBJ2-1	-	TGTGCCAGCAGCTCTCGACTAGCGGGAGGGCAGGGGGAGTTCTTC	CASSSRLAGGQGEFF
TRBD2	TRBV12-3/TRBV12-4	TRBJ2-1	many	TGTGCCAGCAGTCCGCTGTTTGGACTAGCGGGTGAGCAGTTCTTC	CASSPLFGLAGEQFF
TRBD2	TRBV11-2	TRBJ2-7	many	TGTGCCAGCAGCTCGGTCAGGGGACTAGGACCGACATGGGAGCAGTACTTC	CASSSVRGLGPTWEQYF
-	TRBV20-1	TRBJ2-5	few	TGCAGTGCTATCACAGGGAATAGGGAGACCCAGTACTTC	CSAITGNRETQYF
TRBD1	TRBV24-1	TRBJ2-2	few	TGTGCCACCAGTGATTTAGCGCCAGGGGGCCCCGGGGAGCTGTTTTTT	CATSDLAPGGPGELFF
-	TRBV5-1	TRBJ2-1	many	TGCGCCAGCAGCTTGGGATTCGGTGATGAGCAGTTCTTC	CASSLGFGDEQFF
-	TRBV28	TRBJ2-5	many	TGTGCCAGCAGTTTATACAGGAGAGAGACCCAGTACTTC	CASSLYRRETQYF
-	TRBV5-1	TRBJ2-5	many	TGCGCCAGCGGCTCAGTCGGGATTGAGACCCAGTACTTC	CASGSVGIETQYF
-	TRBV10-2	TRBJ2-7	-	TGCGCCAGCAGTGAGGTAGCAGCCTCCTACGAGCAGTACTTC	CASSEVAASYEQYF
-	TRBV5-1	TRBJ2-1	many	TGCGCCAGCAGCTTGGGGGCGCGGGATGAGCAGTTCTTC	CASSLGARDEQFF
TRBD2	TRBV29-1	TRBJ2-1	many	TGCAGCGTGGCCGGGACCCGCGGGGGGAATGAGCAGTTCTTC	CSVAGTRGGNEQFF
-	TRBV29-1	TRBJ2-1	many	TGCAGCGTTTCTCGCTCCTACAATGAGCAGTTCTTC	CSVSRSYNEQFF
-	TRBV20-1	TRBJ1-5	many	TGCAGTGCTGCTATTAGGGGAGGGGGCAATCAGCCCCAGCATTTT	CSAAIRGGGNQPQHF
-	TRBV30	TRBJ2-2	many	TGTGCCTGGAGTCCTCAGGGTAGCAACACCGGGGAGCTGTTTTTT	CAWSPQGSNTGELFF
TRBD2	TRBV20-1	TRBJ2-7	many	TGCAGTGCTAGAGCCCCAGTTAGAGCGGGAGTATCCTACGAGCAGTACTTC	CSARAPVRAGVSYEQYF
-	TRBV16	TRBJ2-7	few	TGTGCCAGCAGCCAATCGATAGGGTCGTACGAGCAGTACTTC	CASSQSIGSYEQYF
TRBD1	TRBV28	TRBJ1-4	many	TGTGCCAGCAGTTTCCCTCGGGACAGCCAAAAACTGTTTTTT	CASSFPRDSQKLFF
TRBD2	TRBV20-1	TRBJ2-5	many	TGCAGTGCCCGGCGACTAGCGGGGAACCAAGAGACCCAGTACTTC	CSARRLAGNQETQYF
-	TRBV5-1	TRBJ2-3	many	TGCGCCAGTCCTAGCGAGGATCCCACAGATACGCAGTATTTT	CASPSEDPTDTQYF
-	TRBV20-1	TRBJ2-7	-	TGCAGTGCTGGAGACGTTCACGAGCAGTACTTC	CSAGDVHEQYF
-	TRBV2	TRBJ2-1	few	TGTGCCAGCAGTGATCGTCTCCCTTCCTACAATGAGCAGTTCTTC	CASSDRLPSYNEQFF
-	TRBV28	TRBJ1-1	-	TGTGCCAGCAGTTCCAGTAACCGGGCTGAAGCTTTCTTT	CASSSSNRAEAFF
-	TRBV4-1	TRBJ2-3	many	TGCGCCAGCAGCCAAGAAGTCCGAGACCGTACGCAGTATTTT	CASSQEVRDRTQYF
-	TRBV20-1	TRBJ2-2	-	TGCAGTGCCCCTGAGACTTGGAACACCGGGGAGCTGTTTTTT	CSAPETWNTGELFF
-	TRBV12-5	TRBJ2-2	many	TGTGCTAGTGGTTTAGGCTCCGCCCTTAACACCGGGGAGCTGTTTTTT	CASGLGSALNTGELFF
TRBD2	TRBV5-1	TRBJ2-5	few	TGCGCCAGCAGGACTAGCGGGAGTGAGGAGACCCAGTACTTC	CASRTSGSEETQYF
TRBD1	TRBV28	TRBJ2-7	many	TGTGCCAGCAGTTCCGGGACAGGGCCGTACGAGCAGTACTTC	CASSSGTGPYEQYF
-	TRBV6-1	TRBJ2-1	many	TGTGCCAGCAGACAGGGTACCTACAATGAGCAGTTCTTC	CASRQGTYNEQFF
-	TRBV3-1	TRBJ2-1	many	TGTGCCAGCAGCCCCGAGGGGAGCGGTTCGACTTACAATGAGCAGTTCTTC	CASSPEGSGSTYNEQFF